This T cell receptor (beta chain) is drawn from a study of cytomegalovirus exposure and HLA in healthy donors. Concerning this clone: Its cognate antigen is unknown.

Trimming took 3 bases from V and 4 from J; bases not matched to a gene: 11. Germline V gene lookup returns CDR1 MNHEY and CDR2 SMNVEV (reference sequence). This CDR3 spans 18 amino acids. Use of 60 Vbeta and 13 Jbeta primers characterized the PCR. Repertoires were generated with immunoSEQ multiplex PCR, while TCRdb's copy carries only in-frame clones and drops some. The repertoire includes approximately 110,000 clones, about 16% of them detected once, and 1.5% to 2% sits in the top ten. Overall study results and limits: Presence/absence analyses rested on an assumption that sequencing depth was roughly uniform across donors. Follow-up analysis seemed to connect common viral pathogens with several of the most significant clusters identified. Most subjects had HLA-A and HLA-B alleles reportedly predicted accurately by TCR beta sequences.

V is TRBV27 and J is TRBJ2-3; TRBD2 aligns across 12 bases. Sequenced: PBMCs. The sequence was collected from a woman younger than 35 in good health and CMV-seronegative. The CDR3 spells CASSFVLAGGPVADTQYF. CDR3 DNA sequence: TGTGCCAGCAGTTTTGTTCTAGCGGGAGGGCCGGTGGCAGATACGCAGTATTTT.